This T cell receptor beta chain derives from a study of blood T cell repertoires in COVID-19. Study information: T cells, B-cell-depleted T cells, or PBMCs supplied cDNA or gDNA.

This CDR3 spans 13 amino acids. Trimming cost V 0 bases and J 10 bases, with 12 bases left between them. Looked up from germline, CDR1 is MGHRA and CDR2 is YSYEKL. Authors' methods: The assay estimated nucleated cells by amplifying reference gene primers. The data were produced by immunoSEQ multiplex PCR, yet TCRdb's version contains in-frame clones alone and is incomplete. That table supplies the V and J calls and clone size; D and trimming were determined from the DNA. The table has about 60,000 clones, nearly 80% seen once. The receptor was isolated from a human donor in a cohort sampled during active COVID-19. The gene calls are TRBV4-1 and TRBJ1-1, with D perhaps TRBD1 (5 bases). Input material: peripheral blood. CDR3 in amino acids: CASSQDEARAAFF. The CDR3 DNA sequence: TGCGCCAGCAGCCAAGATGAAGCCAGGGCAGCTTTCTTT.